Listed here is a single T cell receptor beta chain. Profiling relied on immunoSEQ multiplex PCR, and the TCRdb table lists in-frame clones only, not all of them. Among roughly 280,000 clones listed, about 86% were seen once. The sample originates from a study of blood T cell repertoires in COVID-19. Study in general: Sites in the United States, Italy and Spain provided acute and convalescent COVID-19 samples. The cDNA or gDNA used as material had been derived from T cells, B-cell-depleted T cells, or PBMCs.

The ends were cut back, 6 bases at V and 5 bases at J, with 13 bases in the middle. Per the germline V gene, CDR1 is SQVTM and CDR2 is ANQGSEA. The CDR3 consists of 12 residues. V gene TRBV29-1 combines with J gene TRBJ2-5; unclear D gene. Specimen: peripheral blood. The clonotype originates from a man younger than 35 with active or convalescent COVID-19. This CDR3 is CSVSPRPETQYF. In DNA form, the CDR3 reads TGCAGCGTCTCACCGAGGCCGGAGACCCAGTACTTC.